This T cell receptor beta chain was obtained from a study of control samples from healthy donors and cancer patients. The data were produced by immunoSEQ multiplex PCR, yet TCRdb's version contains in-frame clones alone and is incomplete. The sample has roughly 73,000 clones, 80% to 95% seen once; the top ten hold 4.5% to 7.5%. The clonotype originates from a woman in her sixties in good health. Sequenced: blood.

The CDR3 reads CASSLIPGGADTQYF. CDR3 sequence (DNA): TGTGCCAGCAGCTTAATTCCAGGGGGCGCGGATACGCAGTATTTT. The chain joins TRBV7-2 to TRBJ2-3; TRBD1 matches 8 bases. CDR3 length: 15 amino acids. The germline gives CDR1 SGHTA, CDR2 FQGNSA. V dropped 2 bases and J dropped 6; count of bases not matched to a gene: 7.